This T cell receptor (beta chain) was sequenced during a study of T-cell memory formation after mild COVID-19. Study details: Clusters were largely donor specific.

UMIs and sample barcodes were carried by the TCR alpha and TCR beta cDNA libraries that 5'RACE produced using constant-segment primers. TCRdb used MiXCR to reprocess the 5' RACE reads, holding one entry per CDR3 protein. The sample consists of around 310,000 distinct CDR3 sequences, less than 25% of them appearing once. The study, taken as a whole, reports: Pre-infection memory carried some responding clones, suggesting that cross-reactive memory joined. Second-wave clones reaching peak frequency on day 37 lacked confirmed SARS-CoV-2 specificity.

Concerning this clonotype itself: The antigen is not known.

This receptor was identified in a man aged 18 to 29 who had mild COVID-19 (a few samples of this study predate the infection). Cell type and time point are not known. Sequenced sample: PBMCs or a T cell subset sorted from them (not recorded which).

The CDR3 reads CASSAGGTNTEAFF. The CDR3 DNA reads as TGTGCCAGCAGTGCAGGGGGCACGAACACTGAAGCTTTCTTT. The chain is built from TRBV12-3 or TRBV12-4 and TRBJ1-1, with 8 positions matching TRBD1. The length of the CDR3 is 14 residues. V was clipped by 5 bases and J by 1 base; unmatched bases: 3.